Listed below are T cell receptor beta chains from one sample, sequenced in a study of blood T cell repertoires in COVID-19. This table comes from immunoSEQ multiplex PCR, and its TCRdb copy is limited to in-frame clones, with some not included. The table has 400,000 to 550,000 clones, around 89% seen once; the top ten hold 4% to 5.5%. The sample was peripheral blood. The receptors originated from a woman between 25 and 40 years old with acute or convalescent COVID-19. Both conserved end residues are part of each CDR3. The order of the fields is D gene, J gene, V gene, clone size, CDR3 protein, CDR3 DNA. A D gene is named only where the DNA matches it firmly. Rows give clone size only sometimes, using once, few, many, or a class for an expanded clone.

d_call: NA; j_call: TRBJ2-7; v_call: TRBV18; clone_size: NA; cdr3_aa: CASAVGDEQYF; cdr3_nt: TGTGCCAGCGCCGTTGGAGACGAGCAGTACTTC
d_call: TRBD1; j_call: TRBJ2-1; v_call: TRBV29-1; clone_size: NA; cdr3_aa: CSEQTGGEQFF; cdr3_nt: TGCAGCGAGCAGACAGGGGGTGAGCAGTTCTTC
d_call: NA; j_call: TRBJ1-2; v_call: TRBV10-3; clone_size: NA; cdr3_aa: CAISDPGSYGYTF; cdr3_nt: TGTGCCATCAGTGACCCAGGGTCCTATGGCTACACCTTC
d_call: NA; j_call: TRBJ2-3; v_call: TRBV7-3; clone_size: NA; cdr3_aa: CASSRRTTTDTQYF; cdr3_nt: TGTGCCAGCAGCCGCCGGACTACCACAGATACGCAGTATTTT
d_call: TRBD2; j_call: TRBJ2-7; v_call: TRBV3-1/TRBV3-2; clone_size: once; cdr3_aa: CASSQDNWLAGGEQYF; cdr3_nt: TGTGCCAGCAGCCAAGATAATTGGCTAGCGGGTGGAGAGCAGTACTTC
d_call: TRBD1; j_call: TRBJ2-1; v_call: TRBV10-1; clone_size: NA; cdr3_aa: CASSPDRAHEQFF; cdr3_nt: TGCGCCAGCAGCCCGGACAGGGCCCATGAGCAGTTCTTC
d_call: TRBD2; j_call: TRBJ2-5; v_call: TRBV7-8; clone_size: NA; cdr3_aa: CASSERGPKPYQETQYF; cdr3_nt: TGTGCCAGCAGCGAGCGGGGACCGAAACCGTACCAAGAGACCCAGTACTTC
d_call: NA; j_call: TRBJ1-4; v_call: TRBV28; clone_size: NA; cdr3_aa: CASSSTGKKLFF; cdr3_nt: TGTGCCAGCAGCTCCACAGGGAAAAAACTGTTTTTT
d_call: TRBD1; j_call: TRBJ2-4; v_call: TRBV29-1; clone_size: NA; cdr3_aa: CSVESRGKEPIQYF; cdr3_nt: TGCAGCGTTGAGTCCAGGGGGAAGGAACCGATTCAGTACTTC
d_call: NA; j_call: TRBJ2-7; v_call: TRBV5-1; clone_size: NA; cdr3_aa: CASSSGGGVEQYF; cdr3_nt: TGCGCCAGCAGCTCTGGGGGGGGCGTTGAGCAGTACTTC
d_call: NA; j_call: TRBJ1-6; v_call: TRBV10-3; clone_size: NA; cdr3_aa: CAISARDFDSPLHF; cdr3_nt: TGTGCCATCAGTGCAAGGGACTTTGATTCACCCCTCCACTTT
d_call: TRBD2; j_call: TRBJ2-5; v_call: TRBV28; clone_size: NA; cdr3_aa: CASSPRTSGGADSETQYF; cdr3_nt: TGTGCCAGCAGTCCCCGGACTAGCGGGGGGGCGGATTCTGAGACCCAGTACTTC
d_call: NA; j_call: TRBJ2-5; v_call: TRBV28; clone_size: NA; cdr3_aa: CASSPKREETQYF; cdr3_nt: TGTGCCAGCAGTCCTAAACGAGAAGAGACCCAGTACTTC
d_call: NA; j_call: TRBJ1-1; v_call: TRBV29-1; clone_size: NA; cdr3_aa: CSVRGTLTVEAFF; cdr3_nt: TGCAGCGTTAGAGGTACCCTGACCGTAGAAGCTTTCTTT
d_call: TRBD2; j_call: TRBJ2-3; v_call: TRBV11-1; clone_size: NA; cdr3_aa: CASSPTDRGGSDTQYF; cdr3_nt: TGTGCCAGCAGCCCGACAGACCGGGGGGGGTCAGATACGCAGTATTTT
d_call: TRBD2; j_call: TRBJ2-1; v_call: TRBV5-1; clone_size: NA; cdr3_aa: CASSFPDGGSYNEQFF; cdr3_nt: TGCGCCAGCAGCTTTCCGGACGGGGGGTCCTACAATGAGCAGTTCTTC
d_call: TRBD1; j_call: TRBJ1-1; v_call: TRBV7-8; clone_size: NA; cdr3_aa: CASSLTGGNTEAFF; cdr3_nt: TGTGCCAGCAGCTTGACAGGGGGGAACACTGAAGCTTTCTTT